The 25 T cell receptor beta chains below all came from one sample that was sequenced in a study of shared clonotypes between healthy human individuals. Libraries were prepared by immunoSEQ multiplex PCR; TCRdb keeps only in-frame clonotypes and omits some of them. The sample includes approximately 340,000 clones, about 74% of them seen just once. Material: memory CD4+ T cells sorted from blood. Subset: CD45RA-negative fraction. Receptors originate from a man aged 30 to 39 in good health.

The chain joins TRBV6-6 to TRBJ2-7; no reliable D call. CDR1 and CDR2 from the germline V gene are MNHNY and SVGAGI (reference sequence). The CDR3 consists of 12 residues. Trimming pared 2 bases from V and 6 bases from J, leaving 8 bases between. CDR3 DNA: TGTGCCAGCAGTTACGATGTCCGCGAGCAGTACTTC. This codes for CASSYDVREQYF.

This chain connects TRBV27 to TRBJ1-2; D is ambiguous. The CDR3 consists of 12 residues. Trimming pared 8 bases from V and 6 bases from J, leaving 13 bases between. In germline, CDR1 is MNHEY, CDR2 SMNVEV (reference sequence). The CDR3 DNA reads TGTGCCAGCTTAATTCGTGGGAATGGCTACACCTTC. It specifies CASLIRGNGYTF.

The J gene is TRBJ2-3, the V gene TRBV7-2, with 8 bases lining up with TRBD2. CDR3 length equals 16 residues. Unmatched junction bases numbered 13, after V lost 6 bases and J lost 5 bases. In germline, CDR1 is SGHTA, CDR2 FQGNSA. CDR3: CASRPSSGRVGDTQYF. As DNA, the CDR3 is TGTGCCAGCAGGCCCTCCAGCGGGAGAGTAGGAGATACGCAGTATTTT. Based on the CDR3 plus reference TRBV7-2 and TRBJ2-3, the full variable domain is GAGVSQSPSNKVTEKGKDVELRCDPISGHTALYWYRQSLGQGLEFLIYFQGNSAPDKSGLPSDRFSAERTGGSVSTLTIQRTQQEDSAVYLCASRPSSGRVGDTQYFGPGTRLTVL.

J is TRBJ2-7 and V is TRBV7-9; TRBD1 agrees at 10 bases. This CDR3 spans 15 amino acids. In germline, CDR1 is SEHNR, CDR2 FQNEAQ (reference sequence). The junction had 12 bases not matched to a gene; V was cut back by 11 bases and J by 2 bases. Here the CDR3 reads CAVPRQGAPPYEQYF. Written as DNA, the CDR3 is TGTGCCGTGCCGCGACAGGGGGCCCCACCCTACGAGCAGTACTTC.

This clone appeared a few times. V gene TRBV18 combines with J gene TRBJ2-1, with 9 positions matching TRBD1. From germline, CDR1 is KGHSH and CDR2 LQKENI. The CDR3 length is 15 residues. The V and J ends lost 3 bases and 5 bases, in that order; junction bases with no gene match: 5. In nucleotides, the CDR3 is TGTGCCAGCTCACCCCTGGGACAGGGAAACAATGAGCAGTTCTTC. This codes for CASSPLGQGNNEQFF.

The chain is built from TRBV19 and TRBJ2-2, with 10 bases aligning to TRBD2. The V and J ends lost 11 bases and 6 bases, in that order; junction bases with no gene match: 9. CDR1 LNHDA and CDR2 SQIVND come from the germline V gene (reference sequence). The CDR3 sequence is 14 residues long. The DNA of the CDR3 is TGTGCCTGCAGCGGGAGGGCCTCCTCCGGGGAGCTGTTTTTT. Protein sequence: CACSGRASSGELFF.

On this clone: A far larger clone is off by one base, so a read error is likely. The CDR3 protein is CASSLGFLGPTGNTVYF. Written as DNA, the CDR3 is TGTGCCAGCAGCTTAGGGTTTCTGGGGCCAACTGGAAACACCGTATATTTT. The chain is built from TRBV7-2 and TRBJ1-3; TRBD1 might be the D (5 bases). CDR1 is SGHTA and CDR2 is FQGNSA in the germline V gene. This CDR3 has 17 residues.

The J gene is TRBJ2-3, the V gene TRBV6-6, with 9 bases fitting TRBD2. Germline V CDR1 and CDR2: MNHNY, SVGAGI (reference sequence). The junction had 12 bases not matched to a gene; V was cut back by 8 bases and J by 3 bases. The CDR3 is 16 amino acids. The CDR3 DNA follows: TGTGCCAGCGGGCTAGCGGGACGGTCGACAACAGATACGCAGTATTTT. It is translated as CASGLAGRSTTDTQYF.

The chain has TRBV19 and TRBJ2-3; no clear D. The CDR3 loop spans 15 amino acids. CDR1 is LNHDA, CDR2 SQIVND, per germline (reference sequence). The germline V and J ends were trimmed by 5 bases and 2 bases, with 14 bases remaining between them. The CDR3 coding sequence is TGTGCCAGTAGTCGGCGGCCGGGCATCACAGATACGCAGTATTTT. It encodes CASSRRPGITDTQYF.

This clone has just a few counts. The chain joins TRBV19 to TRBJ2-1; 9 bases map to TRBD2. Trimming cost V 7 bases and J 9 bases; bases outside gene matches: 10. Germline V gene lookup returns CDR1 LNHDA and CDR2 SQIVND (reference sequence). CDR3 length equals 14 residues. The CDR3 DNA follows: TGTGCCAGTAAGTCGGTAGCGGGAGTCACTGAGCAGTTCTTC. Protein sequence: CASKSVAGVTEQFF.

The chain joins TRBV19 to TRBJ2-1, with TRBD1 matching 7 bases. The CDR3 spans 17 residues. Germline CDR1 and CDR2: LNHDA and SQIVND (reference sequence). V shed 1 base, J shed 10 bases, and the junction held 16 bases outside the gene matches. The chain's CDR3 is CASSIVVSGTARYEQFF. CDR3 nucleotides: TGTGCCAGTAGTATAGTCGTTTCTGGGACAGCCCGATACGAGCAGTTCTTC.

This chain uses TRBV19 with TRBJ2-7; perhaps TRBD1 as D (6 bases). V shed 1 base and J shed 1 base, with 8 bases lying between them. CDR3 length equals 14 residues. Germline V gives CDR1 LNHDA, CDR2 SQIVND (reference sequence). The CDR3: CASSIAGTSYEQYF. CDR3 nucleotide sequence: TGTGCCAGTAGTATAGCTGGGACATCCTACGAGCAGTACTTC.

The chain couples TRBV6-1 to TRBJ2-3; either TRBD1 or TRBD2 may fit D (5 bases each). The CDR3 contains 13 residues. Per germline, CDR1 MNHNS and CDR2 SASEGT. Trimming took off 4 bases at V and 7 bases at J, with 12 bases between the two ends. The CDR3, as DNA: TGTGCCAGCAGTGCGGGACCTATTTATACGCAGTATTTT. Its protein product is CASSAGPIYTQYF.

The chain recombines TRBV5-6 with TRBJ2-3, with D hard to call. The CDR3 is made up of 15 amino acids. Per germline, CDR1 SGHDT and CDR2 YYEEEE. V was cut by 0 bases and J by 5 bases, with 13 bases left in between. The CDR3: CASSLAESEVDTQYF. The CDR3 bases are TGTGCCAGCAGCTTGGCGGAATCAGAAGTAGATACGCAGTATTTT.

Note on this clone: Just one base apart from a much larger clone, this may be a read error. This chain uses TRBV5-1 with TRBJ2-3; D not resolved. Trimming removed 0 bases at V and 2 bases at J, with 4 bases between. Germline-derived CDR1 and CDR2 are SGHRS and YFSETQ. There are 13 residues in the CDR3. Here the CDR3 DNA reads TGCGCCAGCAGCTTGGCCAACACAGATACGCAGTATTTT. This translates into CASSLANTDTQYF. The full variable domain, rest sourced from reference TRBV5-1 and TRBJ2-3, is KAGVTQTPRYLIKTRGQQVTLSCSPISGHRSVSWYQQTPGQGLQFLFEYFSETQRNKGNFPGRFSGRQFSNSRSEMNVSTLELGDSALYLCASSLANTDTQYFGPGTRLTVL.

As regards this clone: Different DNA sequences within this sample yield the same CDR3. The V call is TRBV30, the J call TRBJ1-3; no clear D gene. The CDR3 length is 13 residues. Trimming stripped 1 base from V and 0 bases from J, with 4 bases between. Germline V gives CDR1 GTSNPN, CDR2 SVGIG (reference sequence). Here the CDR3 reads CAWSDLSGNTIYF. The CDR3 DNA is TGTGCCTGGAGTGACCTCTCTGGAAACACCATATATTTT.

This chain joins TRBV14 and TRBJ2-3, with 8 nucleotides matching TRBD2. CDR3 length: 18 residues. CDR1 SGHDN and CDR2 FVKESK come from the germline V gene. V lost 1 base to trimming and J lost 1 base; unmatched junction nucleotides: 10. The CDR3 bases are TGTGCCAGCAGCCAAGGCAGCGGGGGCCCCATTCGCACAGATACGCAGTATTTT. This sequence encodes CASSQGSGGPIRTDTQYF.

The chain recombines TRBV5-4 with TRBJ2-4; the match to TRBD2 covers 7 bases. The germline gives CDR1 SGHNT, CDR2 YYREEE (reference sequence). With V trimmed by 0 bases and J by 0 bases, 15 bases remained unmatched. This CDR3 spans 20 amino acids. This chain's CDR3 is CASSLGLAADADLAKNIQYF. For the CDR3, the DNA is TGTGCCAGCAGCTTGGGACTAGCCGCCGACGCCGATTTAGCCAAAAACATTCAGTACTTC.

With regard to this clone: A read error may produce the germline difference seen at one junction end. The rearrangement joins TRBV2 to TRBJ1-2, with D hard to call. The CDR3 totals 12 residues. The germline V gene encodes CDR1 SNHLY and CDR2 FYNNEI. The CDR3 spells CASSELVESEGF. In DNA, the CDR3 is TGTGCCAGCAGTGAGCTGGTGGAGTCGGAAGGCTTC.

The gene calls are TRBV2 and TRBJ1-4; 7 bases match TRBD1. Germline trimming cut 2 bases from V and 10 bases from J; bases unmatched to any gene: 7. This CDR3 contains 14 residues. Germline lookup yields CDR1 SNHLY and CDR2 FYNNEI. The DNA of the CDR3 is TGTGCCAGCAGTGAAATGAGACAGGGAGGAAAACTGTTTTTT. Its protein product is CASSEMRQGGKLFF.

The chain employs TRBV27 and TRBJ2-1; 7 bases are shared with TRBD1. CDR1 and CDR2 from the germline V gene are MNHEY and SMNVEV (reference sequence). This CDR3 is 13 amino acids long. The J segment lost 6 bases and the V segment lost 6 bases, leaving 5 bases of the junction unmatched. This CDR3 is CASSGTVGNEQFF. CDR3 DNA sequence: TGTGCCAGCAGCGGGACAGTGGGCAATGAGCAGTTCTTC.

V and J are TRBV5-4 and TRBJ2-6; 8 bases agree with TRBD1. V was pared by 1 base and J by 1 base, with 1 base of the junction left unmatched. CDR3 length equals 16 residues. Germline V gives CDR1 SGHNT, CDR2 YYREEE (reference sequence). The CDR3 nucleotides read TGTGCCAGCAGCTTGCAGGGGGCTTCTGGGGCCAACGTCCTGACTTTC. Amino acid sequence: CASSLQGASGANVLTF.

The chain joins TRBV5-1 to TRBJ2-1, with unresolved D. Germline CDR1 reads SGHRS; CDR2 reads YFSETQ. This CDR3 has 14 residues. Trimming removed 0 bases at V and 0 bases at J, with 4 bases between. CDR3 nucleotides: TGCGCCAGCAGCTTGGTTGGCTCCTACAATGAGCAGTTCTTC. It specifies CASSLVGSYNEQFF. The variable domain in full, with the rest retrieved from reference TRBV5-1 and TRBJ2-1, is KAGVTQTPRYLIKTRGQQVTLSCSPISGHRSVSWYQQTPGQGLQFLFEYFSETQRNKGNFPGRFSGRQFSNSRSEMNVSTLELGDSALYLCASSLVGSYNEQFFGPGTRLTVL.

The CDR3 nucleotides read TGCGCCAGCAGCCAGCCAAGGAACCGAAAGACCTATGGCTACACCTTC. It codes for CASSQPRNRKTYGYTF. The V gene is TRBV4-1, the J gene TRBJ1-2, with unresolved D. The CDR3 is 16 residues long. Looked up from germline, CDR1 is MGHRA and CDR2 is YSYEKL. V shed 3 bases and J shed 4 bases, with 18 bases lying between them.

The V call is TRBV19, the J call TRBJ2-3; 11 bases align to TRBD2. Germline loops: CDR1 LNHDA, CDR2 SQIVND (reference sequence). This CDR3 is built from 19 residues. V trimming: 1 base; J trimming: 5 bases; junction bases outside the gene matches: 14. CDR3 bases: TGTGCCAGTAGTATAGGGAGCGGGACTAGCGGAACGATAGGAGATACGCAGTATTTT. Translating gives CASSIGSGTSGTIGDTQYF.